A single sample is the source of the 30 T cell receptor beta chains below, sequenced in a study of blood T cell repertoires in COVID-19. Profiled with immunoSEQ multiplex PCR; TCRdb holds only in-frame clones, not every one. This repertoire shows 220,000 or so clones, about 86% found once; its top ten account for more than 8.5%. The sequencing sample was made of peripheral blood. These receptors all stem from a woman aged 45-60 years with COVID-19, enrolled during active disease.

The chain carries TRBV7-9 and TRBJ1-4, with 9 nucleotides matching TRBD1. Trimming removed 5 bases from V and 0 bases from J; junction bases left unmatched: 4. CDR1 SEHNR and CDR2 FQNEAQ come from the germline V gene (reference sequence). This CDR3 comprises 16 residues. CDR3 protein: CASSTRQGATNEKLFF. As DNA, the CDR3 is TGTGCCAGCAGCACCCGACAGGGGGCAACTAATGAAAAACTGTTTTTT.

This chain joins TRBV5-1 and TRBJ1-1; TRBD1 matches at 9 bases. The CDR3 loop spans 15 amino acids. The germline V gene encodes CDR1 SGHRS and CDR2 YFSETQ. J lost 1 base, V lost 2 bases, and 3 bases had no gene match. Written as DNA, the CDR3 is TGCGCCAGCAGCTTTCGGACAGGGGAGAACACTGAAGCTTTCTTT. Its protein product is CASSFRTGENTEAFF.

The gene calls are TRBV24-1 and TRBJ2-3; a possible D gene is TRBD2 (7 bases). The germline V gene encodes CDR1 KGHDR and CDR2 SFDVKD. The CDR3 has 16 amino acids. V lost 5 bases and J lost 6, with 20 bases in between. The CDR3 loop reads CATSGKGGYPPDTQYF. Written as DNA, the CDR3 is TGTGCCACCAGTGGAAAGGGGGGGTACCCGCCGGATACGCAGTATTTT.

The chain uses TRBV5-1 and TRBJ2-2, with D tentatively TRBD2 (6 bases). CDR3 size: 16 residues. CDR1 is SGHRS and CDR2 is YFSETQ in the germline V gene. Trimming took off 0 bases at V and 5 bases at J, with 14 bases between the two ends. The chain's CDR3 is CASSLAAGGATGELFF. The CDR3 coding sequence is TGCGCCAGCAGCTTGGCCGCGGGCGGGGCGACCGGGGAGCTGTTTTTT. The full variable domain, in which reference TRBV5-1 and TRBJ2-2 provide the parts outside the CDR3, is KAGVTQTPRYLIKTRGQQVTLSCSPISGHRSVSWYQQTPGQGLQFLFEYFSETQRNKGNFPGRFSGRQFSNSRSEMNVSTLELGDSALYLCASSLAAGGATGELFFGEGSRLTVL.

V usage is TRBV5-1 and J usage is TRBJ2-2; tentatively, D is TRBD1 (5 bases). The CDR3 is 12 amino acids. In germline, CDR1 is SGHRS, CDR2 YFSETQ. V lost 4 bases, J lost 7 bases, and 8 bases lay in between. CDR3 amino acids: CASSVGLGELFF. The DNA for the CDR3 is TGCGCCAGCAGCGTGGGGCTCGGGGAGCTGTTTTTT.

This clone was seen only once. The CDR3 DNA reads as TGTGCCAGCAGTTGGGCGGGGGGTTCCTACGAGCAGTACGTC. This sequence encodes CASSWAGGSYEQYV. This chain links TRBV11-2 with TRBJ2-7, with 8 bases identical to TRBD2. V was clipped by 6 bases and J by 1 base; unmatched bases: 5. Germline assignment: CDR1 SGHAT and CDR2 FQNNGV. The CDR3 sequence is 14 residues long.

This clone was recorded a few times. The gene calls are TRBV6-2 or TRBV6-3 and TRBJ1-2, with 7 bases lining up with TRBD1. Germline-derived CDR1 and CDR2 are MNHEY and SVGEGT. This CDR3 has 20 amino acids. V trimming: 0 bases; J trimming: 0 bases; junction bases outside the gene matches: 16. CDR3 residues: CASSYSNIGRQGRPNYGYTF. DNA of the CDR3: TGTGCCAGCAGTTACTCGAATATAGGCAGACAGGGCCGCCCTAACTATGGCTACACCTTC.

The chain employs TRBV5-5 and TRBJ2-2; the match to TRBD1 covers 7 bases. Germline V lookup: CDR1 SGHKS, CDR2 YYEKEE (reference sequence). J was trimmed by 5 bases and V by 2 bases; bases with no gene match: 6. This CDR3 has 15 residues. Here the CDR3 DNA reads TGTGCCAGCAGCTTACGTGAGGGGGCGACCGGGGAGCTGTTTTTT. Its protein product is CASSLREGATGELFF.

This clone was recorded a few times. V and J are TRBV6-1 and TRBJ2-7; maybe TRBD2 (5 bases). Per germline, CDR1 MNHNS and CDR2 SASEGT. V was pared by 1 base and J by 12 bases, with 13 bases between. This CDR3 has 12 amino acids. This CDR3 reads CASSEVGVLWYV. CDR3 nucleotide sequence: TGTGCCAGCAGTGAAGTCGGGGTTTTATGGTACGTC.

The rearrangement uses TRBV10-1 and TRBJ1-1; 11 nucleotides line up with TRBD1. V lost 11 bases, J lost 5 bases, and 7 bases stayed unmatched. Germline lookup yields CDR1 WNHNN and CDR2 SYGVQD (reference sequence). This CDR3 has 13 amino acids. The CDR3 bases are TGCGCCTCAGGGACAGGGGGTAGGACTGAAGCTTTCTTT. This codes for CASGTGGRTEAFF.

V usage is TRBV9 and J usage is TRBJ2-7; D may be TRBD1 (6 bases). CDR1 and CDR2 from the germline V gene are SGDLS and YYNGEE. Trimming stripped 2 bases from V and 2 bases from J, with 8 bases between. This CDR3 spans 13 amino acids. CDR3 sequence: CASSVGHTYEQYF. For the CDR3, the DNA is TGTGCCAGCAGCGTGGGACACACCTACGAGCAGTACTTC.

CDR3 DNA: TGCGCCAGCAGTGAGAGGGGTAACGATGGGGGCTACACCTTC. Translation gives CASSERGNDGGYTF. The rearrangement links TRBV10-2 to TRBJ1-2; a possible D gene is TRBD1 (5 bases). The CDR3 sequence is 14 residues long. Germline V gene data show CDR1 as WSHSY and CDR2 as SAAADI. Trimming pared 2 bases from V and 8 bases from J, leaving 15 bases between.

This clone was detected once. The rearrangement joins TRBV7-9 to TRBJ2-7; D might be TRBD1 (7 bases). V dropped 5 bases and J dropped 7 bases, with 24 bases sitting between them. This CDR3 is built from 16 residues. Germline V CDR1 and CDR2: SEHNR, FQNEAQ (reference sequence). CDR3 loop: CASSQGGRLPRREQYV. As DNA, the CDR3 is TGTGCCAGCAGCCAGGGGGGTCGGCTCCCTAGAAGGGAGCAGTACGTC.

V usage is TRBV7-2 and J usage is TRBJ2-7, with TRBD1 matching 9 bases. Germline CDR1 and CDR2: SGHTA and FQGNSA. J gave up 2 bases and V 1 base, and 12 bases lay outside the gene matches. CDR3 length: 18 residues. The CDR3 region has the DNA TGTGCCAGCAGCTTAGGAGGGACAGGGAGTATCGTCACCTACGAGCAGTACTTC. It encodes CASSLGGTGSIVTYEQYF.

Only one count was recorded for this clone. This chain links TRBV28 with TRBJ2-7; D gene ambiguous. CDR3 length: 14 residues. V lost 7 bases and J lost 6, with 19 bases in between. Germline V gives CDR1 MDHEN, CDR2 SYDVKM. CDR3 nucleotides: TGTGCCAGCACCCTATCAGGCCCAGGAACCGAGCAGTACTTC. As protein: CASTLSGPGTEQYF.

The J gene is TRBJ2-3, the V gene TRBV19; D is uncertain. Looked up from germline, CDR1 is LNHDA and CDR2 is SQIVND (reference sequence). The CDR3 is made up of 17 amino acids. Trimming shortened V by 5 bases and J by 6 bases, and 24 bases separated the two germline ends. The CDR3 region has the DNA TGTGCCAGTAGTTCTAGGCCCATAAGTGAGGTATTGGATACGCAGTATTTT. This encodes CASSSRPISEVLDTQYF. The complete variable domain, with remaining parts taken from reference TRBV19 and TRBJ2-3, reads DGGITQSPKYLFRKEGQNVTLSCEQNLNHDAMYWYRQDPGQGLRLIYYSQIVNDFQKGDIAEGYSVSREKKESFPLTVTSAQKNPTAFYLCASSSRPISEVLDTQYFGPGTRLTVL.

The V call is TRBV6-6, the J call TRBJ1-5; D remains ambiguous. Trimming removed 3 bases from V and 0 bases from J, with 9 bases in between. CDR1 is MNHNY, CDR2 SVGAGI, per germline (reference sequence). CDR3 length: 15 residues. The CDR3 region is CASSYLRSSNQPQHF. The CDR3 bases are TGTGCCAGCAGTTATTTGCGTTCTAGCAATCAGCCCCAGCATTTT.

The V gene is TRBV11-2, the J gene TRBJ2-4; TRBD1 might be the D (5 bases). Germline V lookup: CDR1 SGHAT, CDR2 FQNNGV. The germline V and J ends were trimmed by 5 bases and 3 bases, with 11 bases remaining between them. The CDR3 covers 14 residues. CDR3 residues: CASSETDGKNIQYF. In DNA form, the CDR3 reads TGTGCCAGCAGCGAGACAGATGGCAAAAACATTCAGTACTTC.

V usage is TRBV28 and J usage is TRBJ1-2; 8 nucleotides match TRBD1. This CDR3 is built from 15 residues. Germline values: CDR1 MDHEN, CDR2 SYDVKM. V was pared by 5 bases and J by 1 base, with 6 bases of the junction left unmatched. DNA of the CDR3: TGTGCCAGCAGTACAGGGACAGGACATAACTATGGCTACACCTTC. This codes for CASSTGTGHNYGYTF.

The chain employs TRBV24-1 and TRBJ2-2; D is uncertain. Per the germline V gene, CDR1 is KGHDR and CDR2 is SFDVKD. Trimming took off 4 bases at V and 5 bases at J, with 13 bases between the two ends. This CDR3 contains 15 residues. The CDR3 loop is CATSDFAEKTGELFF. The CDR3, as DNA: TGTGCCACCAGTGACTTCGCGGAGAAGACCGGGGAGCTGTTTTTT.

This chain uses TRBV19 with TRBJ1-1; a weak D match, TRBD1 (5 bases). The CDR3 contains 16 residues. The germline gives CDR1 LNHDA, CDR2 SQIVND (reference sequence). V lost 6 bases and J 0 bases, leaving 17 bases between the germline ends. CDR3 nucleotides: TGTGCCAGTAGATCCTCCCAGGGTTCCATGAACACTGAAGCTTTCTTT. The encoded protein is CASRSSQGSMNTEAFF.

The rearrangement uses TRBV19 and TRBJ2-3; 8 nucleotides line up with TRBD2. V was pared by 7 bases and J by 1 base, with 7 bases of the junction left unmatched. The CDR3 length is 15 residues. Per the germline V gene, CDR1 is LNHDA and CDR2 is SQIVND (reference sequence). In DNA form, the CDR3 reads TGTGCCAGTACCCACCTTAGCGGGGGCACAGATACGCAGTATTTT. Translation gives CASTHLSGGTDTQYF.

The rearrangement links TRBV21-1 to TRBJ1-1; the DNA was not compared with TRBD1, the D call given in the table. TRBV21-1 represents a pseudogene. This CDR3 is built from 17 residues. The CDR3: CASSKVLIPWANTEAFF. CDR3 bases: TGTGCCAGCAGCAAAGTACTGATACCCTGGGCGAACACTGAAGCTTTCTTT.

This clone was recorded a few times. The chain recombines TRBV20-1 with TRBJ1-1; 9 bases match TRBD1. Germline V gene sequence: CDR1 DFQATT, CDR2 SNEGSKA (reference sequence). CDR3 length: 11 amino acids. The CDR3: CSRQGGTEAFF. The CDR3 DNA reads as TGCAGCCGACAGGGGGGCACTGAAGCTTTCTTT.

The CDR3, as DNA: TGTGCCACCAGTGATTTGGGGACAGACTATGGCTACACCTTC. The encoded protein is CATSDLGTDYGYTF. The V and J genes are TRBV24-1 and TRBJ1-2; 7 positions agree with TRBD1. The CDR3 contains 14 residues. The germline gives CDR1 KGHDR, CDR2 SFDVKD. The trim removed 0 bases at V and 3 bases at J, leaving 0 bases unmatched.

The rearrangement uses TRBV5-4 and TRBJ2-1; the match to TRBD2 covers 7 bases. The length of the CDR3 is 12 residues. V lost 0 bases to trimming and J lost 12 bases; unmatched junction nucleotides: 3. Germline CDR1 reads SGHNT; CDR2 reads YYREEE (reference sequence). The CDR3 sequence: CASSLDGEGQFF. In nucleotides, the CDR3 is TGTGCCAGCAGCTTGGACGGGGAGGGGCAGTTCTTC.

J is TRBJ2-7 and V is TRBV20-1; D is ambiguous. The CDR3 runs to 11 residues. CDR1 DFQATT and CDR2 SNEGSKA come from the germline V gene (reference sequence). Deletions cut 3 bases from V and 3 bases from J, with 6 bases between. CDR3 region: CSASSLYEQYF. The CDR3 region has the DNA TGCAGTGCTAGCTCCCTCTACGAGCAGTACTTC.

In its sample, this clone was seen once. The V call is TRBV6-4, the J call TRBJ2-6; 7 positions match TRBD1. After removal of 5 bases from V and 0 bases from J, the junction contained 7 bases not matched to a gene. The CDR3 is made up of 17 amino acids. Germline V gene lookup returns CDR1 MRHNA and CDR2 SNTAGT. The CDR3 coding sequence is TGTGCCAGCAGTCGGGACAGTACATCCTCTGGGGCCAACGTCCTGACTTTC. Protein: CASSRDSTSSGANVLTF.

V gene TRBV6-2 or TRBV6-3 combines with J gene TRBJ2-7; TRBD2 agrees at 11 bases. The CDR3 runs to 17 residues. From germline, CDR1 is MNHEY and CDR2 SVGEGT. The V segment lost 4 bases and the J segment 7 bases; nucleotides outside the gene matches: 15. CDR3 sequence (DNA): TGTGCCAGCAGTTCACGCCACTTTAGCGGGGGGGCCGAAGAGCAGTACTTC. Translation gives CASSSRHFSGGAEEQYF.

This chain connects TRBV5-6 to TRBJ1-3; D might be TRBD1 (5 bases). The CDR3 totals 14 residues. CDR1 and CDR2 (germline): SGHDT, YYEEEE. V shed 0 bases and J shed 7 bases, with 11 bases lying between them. The CDR3 DNA reads as TGTGCCAGCAGCTTGGGACAGACCGGGAACACCATATATTTT. Translating it yields CASSLGQTGNTIYF.